The clone carrying this TCR beta chain was detected ten times or more. What it binds is not known. This CDR3 is 21 amino acids long. These data originate in a study of identical twins. Study-level findings and limits: For out-of-frame beta sequences, excess twin sharing was weaker. High-abundance cord blood beta clonotypes had fewer insertions; memory repertoires showed none.

Everyone who gave samples was a healthy Caucasian. TCRdb used MiXCR to reprocess the 5' RACE reads, holding one entry per CDR3 protein. The data contain some 240,000 distinct CDR3 sequences, roughly a tenth of them singletons. This TCR derives from a man in his forties or fifties in good health. The material sequenced was memory T cells sorted from blood. V and J are TRBV21-1 and TRBJ1-6; the D segment call TRBD1 is taken from the table without a DNA check. TRBV21-1 is a recognized pseudogene. CDR3 residues: CASSKGKRGQARGSYNSPLHF. CDR3 DNA: TGTGCCAGCAGCAAAGGCAAAAGGGGACAGGCTCGGGGTTCCTATAATTCACCCCTCCACTTT.